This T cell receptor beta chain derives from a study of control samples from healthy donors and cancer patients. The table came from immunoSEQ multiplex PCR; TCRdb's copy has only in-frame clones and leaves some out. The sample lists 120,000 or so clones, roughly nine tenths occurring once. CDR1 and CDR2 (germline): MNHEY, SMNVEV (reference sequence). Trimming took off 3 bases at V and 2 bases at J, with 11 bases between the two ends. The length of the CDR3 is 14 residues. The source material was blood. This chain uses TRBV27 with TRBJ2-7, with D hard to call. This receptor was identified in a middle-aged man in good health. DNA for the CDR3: TGTGCCAGCAGTTTTCGCATTTCCCCCTACGAGCAGTACTTC. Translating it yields CASSFRISPYEQYF.